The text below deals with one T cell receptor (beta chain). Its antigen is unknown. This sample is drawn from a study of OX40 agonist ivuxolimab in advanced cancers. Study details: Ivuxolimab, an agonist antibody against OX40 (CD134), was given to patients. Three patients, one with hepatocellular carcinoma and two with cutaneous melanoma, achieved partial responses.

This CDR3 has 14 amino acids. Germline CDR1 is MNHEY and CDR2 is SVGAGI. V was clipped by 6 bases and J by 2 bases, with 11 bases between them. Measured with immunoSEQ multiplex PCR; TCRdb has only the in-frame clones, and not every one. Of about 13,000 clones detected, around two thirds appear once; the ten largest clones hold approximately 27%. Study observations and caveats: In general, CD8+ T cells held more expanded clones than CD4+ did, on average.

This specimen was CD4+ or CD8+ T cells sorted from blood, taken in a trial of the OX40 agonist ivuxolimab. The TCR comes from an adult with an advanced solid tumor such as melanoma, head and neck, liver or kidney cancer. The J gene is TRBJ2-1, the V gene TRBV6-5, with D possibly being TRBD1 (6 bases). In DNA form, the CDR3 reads TGTGCCAGCAGCCCCGACAGGCCCTACAATGAGCAGTTCTTC. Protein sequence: CASSPDRPYNEQFF.